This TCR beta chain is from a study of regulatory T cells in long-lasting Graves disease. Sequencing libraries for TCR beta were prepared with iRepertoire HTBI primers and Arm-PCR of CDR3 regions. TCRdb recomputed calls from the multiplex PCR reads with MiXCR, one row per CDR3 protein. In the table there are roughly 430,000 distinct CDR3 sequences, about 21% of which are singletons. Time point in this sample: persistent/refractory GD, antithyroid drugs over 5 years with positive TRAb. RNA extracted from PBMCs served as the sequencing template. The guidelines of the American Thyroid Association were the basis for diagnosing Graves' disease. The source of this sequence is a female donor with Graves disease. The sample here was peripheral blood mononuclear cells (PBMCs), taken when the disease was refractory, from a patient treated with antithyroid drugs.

In DNA, the CDR3 is TGCGCCAGCAGCCAAAAGGGACAGGGCGGGACAGATACGCAGTATTTT. Its protein is CASSQKGQGGTDTQYF. The chain uses TRBV4-1 and TRBJ2-3, with 9 nucleotides matching TRBD1. J gave up 3 bases and V 2 bases, and 6 bases lay outside the gene matches. This CDR3 region has 16 residues. Germline CDR1 is MGHRA and CDR2 is YSYEKL.